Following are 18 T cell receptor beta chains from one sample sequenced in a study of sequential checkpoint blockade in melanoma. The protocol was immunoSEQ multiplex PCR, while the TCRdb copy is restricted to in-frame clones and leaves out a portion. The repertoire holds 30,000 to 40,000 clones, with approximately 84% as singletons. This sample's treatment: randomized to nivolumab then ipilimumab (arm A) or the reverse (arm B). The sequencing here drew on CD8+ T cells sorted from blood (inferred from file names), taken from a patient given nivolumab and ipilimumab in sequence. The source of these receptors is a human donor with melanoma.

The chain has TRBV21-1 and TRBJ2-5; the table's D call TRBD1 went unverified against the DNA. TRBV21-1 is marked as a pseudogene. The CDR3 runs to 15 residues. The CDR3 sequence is CARSERQGRGETQYF. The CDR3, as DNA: TGTGCCAGATCCGAGAGACAGGGGAGGGGAGAGACCCAGTACTTC.

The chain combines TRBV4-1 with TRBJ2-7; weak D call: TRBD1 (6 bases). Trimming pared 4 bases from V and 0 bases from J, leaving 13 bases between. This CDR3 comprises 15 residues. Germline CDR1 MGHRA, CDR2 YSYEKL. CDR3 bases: TGCGCCAGCAGCCCTGGGACATCTCTCTCCTACGAGCAGTACTTC. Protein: CASSPGTSLSYEQYF.

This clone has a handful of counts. CDR3 sequence: CASSLAYSGDVDTQYF. In DNA form, the CDR3 reads TGTGCCAGCAGCTTGGCCTACAGCGGGGACGTCGATACGCAGTATTTT. This chain links TRBV5-4 with TRBJ2-3, with 7 bases that match TRBD2. CDR1 SGHNT and CDR2 YYREEE come from the germline V gene (reference sequence). Trimming took 0 bases from V and 6 from J; bases not matched to a gene: 10. The CDR3 extends over 16 amino acids.

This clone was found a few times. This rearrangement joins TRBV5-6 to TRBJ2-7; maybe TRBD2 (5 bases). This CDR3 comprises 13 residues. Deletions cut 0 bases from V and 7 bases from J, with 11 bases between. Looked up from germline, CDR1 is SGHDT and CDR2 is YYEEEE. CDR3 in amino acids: CASSLVSDLEQYF. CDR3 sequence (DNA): TGTGCCAGCAGCTTGGTTAGCGATTTGGAGCAGTACTTC.

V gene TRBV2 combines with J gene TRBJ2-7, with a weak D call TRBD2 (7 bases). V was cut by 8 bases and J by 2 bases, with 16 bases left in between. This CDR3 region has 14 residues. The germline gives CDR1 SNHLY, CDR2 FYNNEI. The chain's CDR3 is CASGSGGQAYEQYF. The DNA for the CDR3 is TGTGCCAGCGGCTCGGGGGGCCAAGCCTACGAGCAGTACTTC.

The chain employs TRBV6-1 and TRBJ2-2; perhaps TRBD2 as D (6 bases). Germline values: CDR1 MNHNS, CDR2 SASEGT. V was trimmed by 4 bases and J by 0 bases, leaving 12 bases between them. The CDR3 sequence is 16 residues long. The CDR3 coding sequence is TGTGCCAGCAGTGCCCCTCCTAGCGCGAACACCGGGGAGCTGTTTTTT. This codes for CASSAPPSANTGELFF.

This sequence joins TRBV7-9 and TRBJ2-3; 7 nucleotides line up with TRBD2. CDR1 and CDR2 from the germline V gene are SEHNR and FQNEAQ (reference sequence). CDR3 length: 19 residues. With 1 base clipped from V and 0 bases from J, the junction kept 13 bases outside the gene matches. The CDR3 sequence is CASSLGGIGSGTSTDTQYF. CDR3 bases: TGTGCCAGCAGCTTAGGGGGAATTGGGAGCGGGACTAGCACAGATACGCAGTATTTT. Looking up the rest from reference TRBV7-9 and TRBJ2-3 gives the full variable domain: DTGVSQNPRHKITKRGQNVTFRCDPISEHNRLYWYRQTLGQGPEFLTYFQNEAQLEKSRLLSDRFSAERPKGSFSTLEIQRTEQGDSAMYLCASSLGGIGSGTSTDTQYFGPGTRLTVL.

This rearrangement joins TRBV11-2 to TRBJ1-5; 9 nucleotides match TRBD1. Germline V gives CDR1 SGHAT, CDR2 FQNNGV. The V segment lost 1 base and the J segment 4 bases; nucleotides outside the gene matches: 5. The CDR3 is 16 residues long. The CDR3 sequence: CASSLGQGTGNQPQHF. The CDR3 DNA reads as TGTGCCAGCAGCTTAGGCCAAGGGACAGGGAATCAGCCCCAGCATTTT.

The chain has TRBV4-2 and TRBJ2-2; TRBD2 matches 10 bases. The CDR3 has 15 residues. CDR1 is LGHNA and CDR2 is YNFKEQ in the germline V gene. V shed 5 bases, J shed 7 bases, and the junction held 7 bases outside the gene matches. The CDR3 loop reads CASSTQRGGNGELFF. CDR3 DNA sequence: TGTGCCAGCAGCACACAGCGGGGGGGTAACGGGGAGCTGTTTTTT.

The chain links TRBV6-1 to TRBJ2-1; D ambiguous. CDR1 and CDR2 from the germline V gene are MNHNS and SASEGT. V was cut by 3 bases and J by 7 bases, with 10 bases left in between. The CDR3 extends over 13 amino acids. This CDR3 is CASSDNSPNEQFF. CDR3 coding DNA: TGTGCCAGCAGTGATAACAGTCCAAATGAGCAGTTCTTC.

The CDR3, as DNA: TGTGCCAGCAGCTCTCAATTTCTGGGAGGGTACGAGCAGTACTTC. Its protein product is CASSSQFLGGYEQYF. The chain carries TRBV7-2 and TRBJ2-7; 7 bases are shared with TRBD2. The V segment lost 4 bases and the J segment 4 bases; nucleotides outside the gene matches: 10. Germline V gene sequence: CDR1 SGHTA, CDR2 FQGNSA. The CDR3 covers 15 residues.

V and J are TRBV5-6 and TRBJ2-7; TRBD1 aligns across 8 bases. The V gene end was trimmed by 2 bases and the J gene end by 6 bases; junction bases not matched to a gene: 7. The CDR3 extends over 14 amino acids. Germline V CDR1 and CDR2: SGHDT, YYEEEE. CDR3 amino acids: CASSFTDRVVEQYF. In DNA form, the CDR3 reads TGTGCCAGCAGCTTCACGGACAGGGTCGTCGAGCAGTACTTC.

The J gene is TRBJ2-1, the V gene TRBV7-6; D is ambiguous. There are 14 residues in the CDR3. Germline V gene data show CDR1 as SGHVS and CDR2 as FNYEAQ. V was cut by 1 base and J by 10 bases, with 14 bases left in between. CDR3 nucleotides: TGTGCCAGCAGCTTAGATAGCCACTCTCTGGAGCAGTTCTTC. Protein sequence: CASSLDSHSLEQFF.

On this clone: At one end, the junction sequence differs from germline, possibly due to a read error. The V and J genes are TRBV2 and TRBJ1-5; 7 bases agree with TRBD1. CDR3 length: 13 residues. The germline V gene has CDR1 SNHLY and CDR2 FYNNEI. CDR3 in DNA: TGTGCCAGCGCCAGGGGGGACGTTTGGGATCTGGATTTT. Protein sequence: CASARGDVWDLDF.

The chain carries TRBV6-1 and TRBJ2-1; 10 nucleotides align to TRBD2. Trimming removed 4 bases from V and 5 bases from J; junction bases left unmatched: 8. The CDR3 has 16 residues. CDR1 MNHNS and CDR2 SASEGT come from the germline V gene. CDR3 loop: CASSGPGLARHNEQFF. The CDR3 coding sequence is TGTGCCAGCAGTGGCCCGGGACTAGCGAGACACAATGAGCAGTTCTTC.

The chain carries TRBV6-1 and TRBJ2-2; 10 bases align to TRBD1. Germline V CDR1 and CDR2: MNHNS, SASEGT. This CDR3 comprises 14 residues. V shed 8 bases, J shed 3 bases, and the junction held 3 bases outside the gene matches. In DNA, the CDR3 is TGTGCCAGCGCTGGGACAGGGGACACCGGGGAGCTGTTTTTT. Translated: CASAGTGDTGELFF.

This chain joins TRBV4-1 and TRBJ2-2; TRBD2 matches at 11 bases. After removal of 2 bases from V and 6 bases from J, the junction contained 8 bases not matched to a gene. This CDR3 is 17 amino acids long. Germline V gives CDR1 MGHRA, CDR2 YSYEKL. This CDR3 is CASSQLLAGEESGELFF. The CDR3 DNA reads TGCGCCAGCAGCCAACTACTAGCGGGAGAGGAATCCGGGGAGCTGTTTTTT.

CDR3 in DNA: TGTGCCACCATCCCGACTAGCGCTTACAATGAGCAGTTCTTC. This codes for CATIPTSAYNEQFF. The chain recombines TRBV27 with TRBJ2-1, with 8 bases matching TRBD2. Losses at the gene ends were 10 bases for V and 4 bases for J; bases not matched to a gene: 9. The CDR3 loop spans 14 amino acids. Germline CDR1 MNHEY, CDR2 SMNVEV (reference sequence).